This TCR beta chain was recovered during a study of cytomegalovirus exposure and HLA in healthy donors. Study details: Around four fifths of approximately 400 genotyped donors fell in the Caucasian-associated ancestry cluster.

The PCR ran on 60 Vbeta and 13 Jbeta primers. Some clones are missing from TCRdb's copy, which holds only in-frame ones; the method was immunoSEQ multiplex PCR. This sample has approximately 150,000 clones; over 70% occur once, and the top ten carry roughly 1.4%. V gave up 7 bases and J gave up 7 bases; unmatched junction bases: 12. There are 15 residues in the CDR3. Looked up from germline, CDR1 is MNHEY and CDR2 is SMNVEV (reference sequence). The clonotype was recovered from a woman in her 30s in good health and CMV-seropositive. The sample comprised PBMCs. The chain employs TRBV27 and TRBJ2-7; 11 bases line up with TRBD2. The CDR3 nucleotides are TGTGCCAGCACCCTGGGGACTAGCGGAGCGGGGGAGCAGTACTTC. Amino acid sequence: CASTLGTSGAGEQYF.